This TCR beta chain was sequenced during a study of metastatic and nonmetastatic thyroid tumors. In the study's own analysis: Built for papillary thyroid cancer, a distant-metastasis classifier drew on CDR3 differences across clinicopathological groups. TCRdb reassembled clones from the PCR reads with MiXCR. TCRdb, not the original authors, processed these V and J calls. The table includes 30,000 or so clones, about 32% detected once. Every patient underwent thyroid surgery untreated. This clone has just one count. The V end was cut by 3 bases, the J end by 3 bases, with 10 bases between. The CDR3 is 14 amino acids. Germline CDR1 SGHKS, CDR2 YYEKEE (reference sequence).

V usage is TRBV5-5 and J usage is TRBJ1-3; weak D call: TRBD1 (5 bases). Sequencing was carried out using blood. This sequence was found in a female donor with papillary thyroid cancer or a benign thyroid nodule (not recorded which). Some clones in this sample may be carry-over from other donors' samples. The CDR3 sequence is CASSSGPGGNTIYF. DNA of the CDR3: TGTGCCAGCAGCTCGGGGCCAGGTGGAAACACCATATATTTT.